These 11 T cell receptor beta chains share one sample of origin, sequenced in a study of vaccination and CD4 T cells after COVID-19. Their recognized antigens are unknown. Once obtained from cultured CD4+ T cells, the DNA was sequenced using the Oncomine TCR Beta short-read assay. Researchers extracted genomic DNA from CD4+ T cells that had been cultured. TCRdb called the PCR reads again in MiXCR, with one record for every CDR3 protein. The sample lists roughly 9,000 distinct CDR3 sequences, roughly 33% seen once, with more than 20% in the top ten. As to treatment: roughly ten-day PBMC culture with coronavirus spike peptide pools or control peptides (ViraFEST assay). Unexposed donor CD4+ T cells predated the COVID-19 pandemic, collected 2011-2018. The sequenced sample was CD4+ T cells from blood, cultured in vitro. These receptors originate from a human donor in good health.

This clonotype was seen more than once but under ten times. The chain links TRBV6-1 to TRBJ2-3; TRBD2 matches 11 bases. The V gene's germline CDR1 is MNHNS and CDR2 SASEGT. The trim removed 5 bases at V and 1 base at J, leaving 2 bases unmatched. The length of the CDR3 is 15 residues. The CDR3 DNA follows: TGTGCCAGCAGTAAACTAGCGGGAGGCACAGATACGCAGTATTTT. This encodes CASSKLAGGTDTQYF.

The chain employs TRBV29-1 and TRBJ2-1; tentative D call: TRBD2 (7 bases). CDR3 size: 17 residues. Germline loops: CDR1 SQVTM, CDR2 ANQGSEA. The V and J ends lost 5 bases and 1 base respectively, with 21 bases between them. Written as DNA, the CDR3 is TGCAGCGTTAGGGGGGGCACAGACTGGGTATCCTACAATGAGCAGTTCTTC. Translated, it gives CSVRGGTDWVSYNEQFF.

There are a few counts of this clonotype. The rearrangement links TRBV15 to TRBJ2-2; TRBD1 matches at 11 bases. CDR3 length equals 13 residues. V shed 9 bases, J shed 4 bases, and the junction held 1 base outside the gene matches. Germline V gene data show CDR1 as LNHNV and CDR2 as YYDKDF (reference sequence). This CDR3 reads CATGTGGTGELFF. Written as DNA, the CDR3 is TGTGCCACTGGGACAGGGGGCACCGGGGAGCTGTTTTTT. Filled out from reference TRBV15 and TRBJ2-2, the complete variable domain reads DAMVIQNPRYQVTQFGKPVTLSCSQTLNHNVMYWYQQKSSQAPKLLFHYYDKDFNNEADTPDNFQSRRPNTSFCFLDIRSPGLGDTAMYLCATGTGGTGELFFGEGSRLTVL.

This clonotype was seen only a few times. This chain joins TRBV20-1 and TRBJ2-1; 8 positions agree with TRBD2. With V trimmed by 3 bases and J by 0 bases, 1 base remained unmatched. Germline assignment: CDR1 DFQATT and CDR2 SNEGSKA (reference sequence). CDR3 length: 14 residues. CDR3 region: CSARSGSSYNEQFF. Here the CDR3 DNA reads TGCAGTGCTAGGAGCGGGAGCTCCTACAATGAGCAGTTCTTC.

This clonotype was seen a handful of times. The chain combines TRBV20-1 with TRBJ2-5; no firm D call. Trimming removed 2 bases at V and 2 bases at J, with 3 bases between. From germline, CDR1 is DFQATT and CDR2 SNEGSKA (reference sequence). The CDR3 has 11 residues. The CDR3 spells CSARKQETQYF. CDR3 nucleotides: TGCAGTGCTAGAAAGCAAGAGACCCAGTACTTC.

This clonotype was picked up one time. The rearrangement joins TRBV29-1 to TRBJ1-1; D is undetermined. The germline V gene encodes CDR1 SQVTM and CDR2 ANQGSEA. This CDR3 has 10 amino acids. The germline V and J ends were trimmed by 8 bases and 4 bases, with 8 bases remaining between them. CDR3 loop: CSTAFTEAFF. The CDR3 region has the DNA TGCAGCACCGCTTTCACTGAAGCTTTCTTT.

The J gene is TRBJ1-1, the V gene TRBV6-1; 8 bases are shared with TRBD1. Germline assignment: CDR1 MNHNS and CDR2 SASEGT. The V gene end was trimmed by 5 bases and the J gene end by 4 bases; junction bases not matched to a gene: 9. The CDR3 has 15 residues. DNA for the CDR3: TGTGCCAGCAGTACCGCCGGACAGGGAAGCACTGAAGCTTTCTTT. It codes for CASSTAGQGSTEAFF.

The gene calls are TRBV6-1 and TRBJ1-3; TRBD1 agrees at 10 bases. The CDR3 is 15 residues long. Germline CDR1 is MNHNS and CDR2 is SASEGT. V lost 5 bases and J lost 4; bases outside the gene matches: 5. CDR3 sequence reads: CASSRQGAQGNTIYF. The CDR3 region has the DNA TGTGCCAGCAGTCGACAGGGGGCGCAGGGAAACACCATATATTTT.

This clonotype turned up a few times. This chain links TRBV28 with TRBJ2-1; 11 nucleotides match TRBD2. The CDR3 runs 18 residues. The ends lost 1 base at V and 3 bases at J; junction bases unmatched: 8. Per germline, CDR1 MDHEN and CDR2 SYDVKM. CDR3 in amino acids: CASSLSPHTSGGYNEQFF. As DNA, the CDR3 is TGTGCCAGCAGTTTATCCCCCCACACTAGCGGGGGCTACAATGAGCAGTTCTTC.

About this clonotype itself: This may be a read error: a much more frequent sequence differs by one nucleotide. This chain connects TRBV7-2 to TRBJ2-7, with D hard to call. This CDR3 is 11 amino acids long. The germline V gene encodes CDR1 SGHTA and CDR2 FQGNSA. CDR3 sequence reads: CAGSLVYEQYF. DNA for the CDR3: TGTGCCGGCAGCTTAGTTTACGAGCAGTACTTC.

The chain combines TRBV20-1 with TRBJ2-3, with 7 bases aligning to TRBD2. The germline CDR1 and CDR2 sequences are DFQATT and SNEGSKA (reference sequence). This CDR3 is 15 amino acids long. After removal of 8 bases from V and 1 base from J, the junction contained 12 bases not matched to a gene. The CDR3 DNA follows: TGCAGTACACGCGGGGCTAGCGGAGGCACAGATACGCAGTATTTT. It is translated as CSTRGASGGTDTQYF.